The 28 T cell receptor beta chains below come from one sample, sequenced in a study of circulating and synovial CD4+ cells in juvenile arthritis. Only in-frame clones appear in the TCRdb table, and some are missing; sequencing was by immunoSEQ multiplex PCR. The data contain about 33,000 clones, roughly 95% of them singletons. The sample taken for sequencing was CD4+ T cells from blood. These receptors were taken from a human donor with juvenile idiopathic arthritis.

The V and J genes are TRBV30 and TRBJ2-1; tentatively, D is TRBD2 (6 bases). Germline assignment: CDR1 GTSNPN and CDR2 SVGIG (reference sequence). The CDR3 sequence is 10 residues long. V was cut by 7 bases and J by 10 bases, with 11 bases left in between. The CDR3 spells CASREVEQFF. CDR3 nucleotides: TGTGCCTCGAGGGAGGTCGAGCAGTTCTTC.

This chain connects TRBV4-2 to TRBJ2-7; TRBD2 matches at 12 bases. Germline assignment: CDR1 LGHNA and CDR2 YNFKEQ. This CDR3 is 17 amino acids long. Trimming took 5 bases from V and 0 from J; bases not matched to a gene: 8. The CDR3 loop reads CASSSGLAGTSSYEQYF. The CDR3 DNA reads as TGTGCCAGCAGCTCCGGACTAGCGGGGACGAGCTCCTACGAGCAGTACTTC.

The CDR3 is CASSGRVHNEQFF. As DNA, the CDR3 is TGTGCCAGCAGCGGACGGGTCCACAATGAGCAGTTCTTC. The chain joins TRBV9 to TRBJ2-1, with D hard to call. Trimming pared 3 bases from V and 5 bases from J, leaving 9 bases between. The CDR3 spans 13 residues. Germline CDR1 reads SGDLS; CDR2 reads YYNGEE.

The chain links TRBV2 to TRBJ1-2; D is uncertain. CDR1 and CDR2 (germline): SNHLY, FYNNEI. This CDR3 spans 12 amino acids. V lost 8 bases to trimming and J lost 4 bases, with 11 bases between them. DNA of the CDR3: TGTGCCAGCGATCGGGAGGGCTATGGCTACACCTTC. Translation gives CASDREGYGYTF.

The genes are TRBV19 and TRBJ1-2, with 9 positions matching TRBD1. The CDR3 sequence is 15 residues long. Germline values: CDR1 LNHDA, CDR2 SQIVND (reference sequence). The ends lost 5 bases at V and 4 bases at J; junction bases unmatched: 8. CDR3 DNA sequence: TGTGCCAGTAGTCCCTCGGACAGGGGCCTCTATGGCTACACCTTC. Amino acids: CASSPSDRGLYGYTF.

The rearrangement joins TRBV7-2 to TRBJ2-3, with D possibly matching TRBD1 (6 bases). Trimming shortened V by 5 bases and J by 0 bases, and 9 bases separated the two germline ends. The germline gives CDR1 SGHTA, CDR2 FQGNSA. The CDR3 is 14 amino acids. CDR3 region: CASSQGPSTDTQYF. In nucleotides, the CDR3 is TGTGCCAGCAGCCAGGGGCCTAGCACAGATACGCAGTATTTT.

V is TRBV2 and J is TRBJ1-5; 7 bases map to TRBD1. Germline V CDR1 and CDR2: SNHLY, FYNNEI. The junction had 4 bases not matched to a gene; V was cut back by 6 bases and J by 2 bases. The CDR3 runs 14 residues. This CDR3 reads CASSLDRGNQPQHF. CDR3 coding DNA: TGTGCCAGCAGCCTCGACAGGGGCAATCAGCCCCAGCATTTT.

This clone was recorded only once. The chain couples TRBV7-8 to TRBJ2-7, with 10 nucleotides matching TRBD1. The length of the CDR3 is 15 residues. Germline values: CDR1 SGHVS, CDR2 FQNEAQ. J was trimmed by 2 bases and V by 5 bases; bases with no gene match: 6. DNA for the CDR3: TGTGCCAGCAGCCCGTCCGGGACAGGGGCCTACGAGCAGTACTTC. This sequence encodes CASSPSGTGAYEQYF. Based on the CDR3 plus reference TRBV7-8 and TRBJ2-7, the full variable domain is GAGVSQSPRYKVAKRGQDVALRCDPISGHVSLFWYQQALGQGPEFLTYFQNEAQLDKSGLPSDRFFAERPEGSVSTLKIQRTQQEDSAVYLCASSPSGTGAYEQYFGPGTRLTVT.

The chain is built from TRBV11-2 and TRBJ1-2, with 7 bases matching TRBD1. The CDR3 spans 17 residues. From germline, CDR1 is SGHAT and CDR2 FQNNGV. Trimming at V came to 0 bases and at J to 0 bases, leaving 7 bases not matched to a gene. CDR3: CASSLDSGTASNYGYTF. In nucleotides, the CDR3 is TGTGCCAGCAGCTTAGATTCGGGGACAGCTTCTAACTATGGCTACACCTTC.

The table lists this clone with a few counts. This chain joins TRBV5-1 and TRBJ2-1; 10 bases align to TRBD2. Trimming removed 2 bases from V and 8 bases from J; junction bases left unmatched: 10. Per germline, CDR1 SGHRS and CDR2 YFSETQ. The CDR3 length is 16 residues. CDR3 protein: CASSLRKAGGSDEQFF. The CDR3 coding sequence is TGCGCCAGCAGCTTAAGGAAAGCGGGAGGGAGCGATGAGCAGTTCTTC. Based on the CDR3 plus reference TRBV5-1 and TRBJ2-1, the full variable domain is KAGVTQTPRYLIKTRGQQVTLSCSPISGHRSVSWYQQTPGQGLQFLFEYFSETQRNKGNFPGRFSGRQFSNSRSEMNVSTLELGDSALYLCASSLRKAGGSDEQFFGPGTRLTVL.

The V gene is TRBV19, the J gene TRBJ2-3, with D unclear. The CDR3 loop spans 15 amino acids. Trimming shortened V by 3 bases and J by 0 bases, and 10 bases separated the two germline ends. Per the germline V gene, CDR1 is LNHDA and CDR2 is SQIVND (reference sequence). CDR3 region: CASSMGYTSTDTQYF. CDR3 bases: TGTGCCAGTAGTATGGGCTATACTAGCACAGATACGCAGTATTTT.

The chain recombines TRBV4-2 with TRBJ2-7; D possibly corresponds to TRBD1 (6 bases). This CDR3 region has 16 residues. Per the germline V gene, CDR1 is LGHNA and CDR2 is YNFKEQ. V lost 0 bases and J 1 base, leaving 13 bases between the germline ends. The CDR3: CASSQDWGTLSYEQYF. For the CDR3, the DNA is TGTGCCAGCAGCCAAGATTGGGGGACACTATCCTACGAGCAGTACTTC.

The table lists this clone with a count of one. The chain carries TRBV2 and TRBJ1-1; 8 bases match TRBD1. CDR3 size: 12 residues. Trimming removed 11 bases from V and 3 bases from J; junction bases left unmatched: 5. Looked up from germline, CDR1 is SNHLY and CDR2 is FYNNEI. CDR3 in DNA: TGTGCCTTGACAGGGGATGACACTGAAGCTTTCTTT. Residues: CALTGDDTEAFF.

The V gene is TRBV7-2, the J gene TRBJ2-1, with TRBD2 identical over 14 bases. With V trimmed by 0 bases and J by 3 bases, 1 base remained unmatched. Germline V CDR1 and CDR2: SGHTA, FQGNSA. The CDR3 length is 17 residues. The CDR3 region is CASSLAGTSGSYNEQFF. CDR3 nucleotide sequence: TGTGCCAGCAGCTTAGCCGGGACTAGCGGGAGCTACAATGAGCAGTTCTTC.

The CDR3 region is CASSQAPSSYNEQFF. CDR3 nucleotide sequence: TGCGCCAGCAGCCAAGCCCCGAGCTCCTACAATGAGCAGTTCTTC. This sequence joins TRBV5-1 and TRBJ2-1; D remains unclear. The CDR3 is 15 amino acids. Trimming left V 4 bases short and J 0 bases short, with 11 bases between. Germline loops: CDR1 SGHRS, CDR2 YFSETQ.

The CDR3 is CASSLGQGKGSAKNIQYF. The CDR3 coding sequence is TGTGCCAGCAGTTTAGGCCAGGGGAAGGGTTCGGCCAAAAACATTCAGTACTTC. The V call is TRBV27, the J call TRBJ2-4; perhaps TRBD1 as D (6 bases). CDR1 is MNHEY, CDR2 SMNVEV, per germline (reference sequence). Trimming removed 2 bases from V and 1 base from J, with 18 bases in between. This CDR3 contains 18 residues.

V usage is TRBV7-3 and J usage is TRBJ2-1; the D gene is possibly TRBD1 (6 bases). From germline, CDR1 is SGHTA and CDR2 FQGTGA. V was trimmed by 0 bases and J by 5 bases, leaving 14 bases between them. The CDR3 sequence is 16 residues long. CDR3 amino acids: CASSLTSPQGHNEQFF. CDR3 DNA sequence: TGTGCCAGCAGCTTAACGAGTCCTCAGGGGCACAATGAGCAGTTCTTC.

This chain joins TRBV5-8 and TRBJ2-5; TRBD2 agrees at 12 bases. CDR3 size: 14 residues. The germline V gene encodes CDR1 SGHTS and CDR2 YDEGEE. V was clipped by 9 bases and J by 4 bases; unmatched bases: 7. The CDR3 is CATPALAGGETQYF. In nucleotides, the CDR3 is TGTGCCACCCCCGCACTAGCGGGAGGAGAGACCCAGTACTTC.

The V gene is TRBV29-1, the J gene TRBJ2-7; possible D gene TRBD2, 5 bases. CDR1 is SQVTM and CDR2 is ANQGSEA in the germline V gene. The CDR3 loop spans 15 amino acids. V was shortened by 4 bases and J by 1 base, with 17 bases between the two germline ends. CDR3 protein: CSVVIAPGRSYEQYF. The CDR3 coding sequence is TGCAGCGTTGTCATAGCGCCGGGGAGATCCTACGAGCAGTACTTC.

The rearrangement links TRBV9 to TRBJ2-6; TRBD2 agrees at 8 bases. The CDR3 covers 18 residues. Losses at the gene ends were 0 bases for V and 2 bases for J; bases not matched to a gene: 7. Per germline, CDR1 SGDLS and CDR2 YYNGEE. In DNA form, the CDR3 reads TGTGCCAGCAGCGTAGAGGTAGGCGGGGGGACTGGGGCCAACGTCCTGACTTTC. This encodes CASSVEVGGGTGANVLTF.

Comments on this clone: At one boundary the junction diverges from the germline segment, which might be a read error. At the DNA level, this CDR3 is encoded by other sequences in the same sample as well. This chain links TRBV6-6 with TRBJ1-6; 8 bases match TRBD1. The length of the CDR3 is 14 residues. Germline V gene data show CDR1 as MNHNY and CDR2 as SVGAGI (reference sequence). CDR3 region: CASRGQGNNSPLHF. In DNA, the CDR3 is TGTGCCAGCAGAGGACAGGGTAATAATTCCCCCCTCCACTTT.

This chain joins TRBV9 and TRBJ1-2; 7 bases are a match to TRBD1. The CDR3 runs to 15 residues. Per the germline V gene, CDR1 is SGDLS and CDR2 is YYNGEE. Unmatched junction bases numbered 9, after V lost 3 bases and J lost 4 bases. CDR3 in DNA: TGTGCCAGCAGCGCCAGGACAGGCGCCTCCTATGGCTACACCTTC. This encodes CASSARTGASYGYTF.

The chain couples TRBV27 to TRBJ1-4; TRBD1 aligns across 9 bases. The trim removed 2 bases at V and 0 bases at J, leaving 10 bases unmatched. This CDR3 region has 19 residues. Per the germline V gene, CDR1 is MNHEY and CDR2 is SMNVEV (reference sequence). CDR3 nucleotides: TGTGCCAGCAGTTTACCGGGACAGGGAGGGTTCCCAACTAATGAAAAACTGTTTTTT. Translating gives CASSLPGQGGFPTNEKLFF.

The chain recombines TRBV6-5 with TRBJ2-7; 10 bases map to TRBD1. The junction had 8 bases not matched to a gene; V was cut back by 9 bases and J by 3 bases. The CDR3 has 14 residues. Germline V CDR1 and CDR2: MNHEY, SVGAGI. The CDR3: CASKGQGLSYEQYF. CDR3 nucleotides: TGTGCCAGTAAGGGACAGGGGTTAAGCTACGAGCAGTACTTC.

The V gene is TRBV4-1, the J gene TRBJ1-2, with TRBD1 identical over 8 bases. The J segment lost 8 bases and the V segment lost 0 bases, leaving 14 bases of the junction unmatched. CDR1 MGHRA and CDR2 YSYEKL come from the germline V gene. The CDR3 is made up of 17 amino acids. The CDR3: CASSQDVGGRGQFGYTF. In nucleotides, the CDR3 is TGCGCCAGCAGCCAAGACGTGGGGGGCAGGGGGCAGTTCGGCTACACCTTC.

The genes are TRBV6-1 and TRBJ1-3; tentative D call: TRBD1 (6 bases). This CDR3 is 14 amino acids long. The V end was cut by 2 bases, the J end by 8 bases, with 13 bases between. Germline V gene sequence: CDR1 MNHNS, CDR2 SASEGT. In DNA form, the CDR3 reads TGTGCCAGCAGTGAAAAAGGGACATTTGACACCATATATTTT. Protein product: CASSEKGTFDTIYF.

The rearrangement links TRBV9 to TRBJ2-3, with TRBD2 as a possible D gene (5 bases). Germline CDR1 is SGDLS and CDR2 is YYNGEE. The CDR3 is 12 residues long. Trimming shortened V by 3 bases and J by 5 bases, and 7 bases separated the two germline ends. CDR3 sequence: CASSAEGDTQYF. The CDR3 DNA follows: TGTGCCAGCAGCGCCGAGGGAGATACGCAGTATTTT.

The rearrangement links TRBV7-8 to TRBJ2-7; 10 bases line up with TRBD1. The trim removed 5 bases at V and 4 bases at J, leaving 5 bases unmatched. Looked up from germline, CDR1 is SGHVS and CDR2 is FQNEAQ. The CDR3 runs 14 residues. The CDR3 DNA reads as TGTGCCAGCAGCCCGGACAGGGGGGCATACGAGCAGTACTTC. Residues: CASSPDRGAYEQYF. Filled out from reference TRBV7-8 and TRBJ2-7, the complete variable domain reads GAGVSQSPRYKVAKRGQDVALRCDPISGHVSLFWYQQALGQGPEFLTYFQNEAQLDKSGLPSDRFFAERPEGSVSTLKIQRTQQEDSAVYLCASSPDRGAYEQYFGPGTRLTVT.